This TCR beta chain was identified during a study of cytomegalovirus exposure and HLA in healthy donors. Findings and limits, study-wide: According to a later analysis, donors in an Asian-associated ancestry cluster reportedly had fewer N-insertions than the approximately 620-donor mean. Productive status was seen about 87% or about 30% of the time for most TCR beta V segments in an earlier analysis. Follow-up analysis found HLA locus-dependent TCR association rates, highest for DRB1 and lowest for HLA-C. A later analysis found common viral pathogens apparently linked to several of the most significant clusters.

With 0 bases removed from V and 5 bases from J, the gap between germline ends came to 6 bases. Germline V gene data show CDR1 as SGHTS and CDR2 as YDEGEE. The CDR3 has 12 amino acids. To note about this clone: Its antigen is unidentified.

13 Jbeta primers and 60 Vbeta primers were used for the PCR. Clones were read by immunoSEQ multiplex PCR, and TCRdb kept only the in-frame ones, dropping some. The sample includes about 130,000 clones, about 80% of them seen just once. This chain links TRBV5-8 with TRBJ2-7; D may be TRBD1 (5 bases). The specimen sequenced was PBMCs. This TCR came from a woman aged 40 to 50 in good health and CMV-seronegative. DNA of the CDR3: TGTGCCAGCAGCTTGGGACAGAACGAGCAGTACTTC. This sequence encodes CASSLGQNEQYF.